The 20 T cell receptor beta chains below were found in one sample sequenced in a study of T cell responses to AZD1222 COVID-19 vaccine. Method: immunoSEQ multiplex PCR; TCRdb's copy keeps in-frame clones and lacks some. Here the sample spans about 180,000 clones, 70% to 90% being singletons. The specimen comprised peripheral blood, sampled on day 0 of AZD1222 vaccination. The receptors here all came from an adult in good health.

The chain couples TRBV19 to TRBJ1-2; TRBD1 matches 7 bases. Looked up from germline, CDR1 is LNHDA and CDR2 is SQIVND (reference sequence). The CDR3 spans 14 residues. V was pared by 6 bases and J by 5 bases, with 9 bases of the junction left unmatched. The CDR3 protein is CASSFAGQVYGYTF. DNA of the CDR3: TGTGCCAGTAGCTTCGCCGGACAGGTTTATGGCTACACCTTC.

This clone was seen just once. The genes are TRBV2 and TRBJ1-5; D is uncertain. The V and J ends lost 5 bases and 1 base respectively, with 3 bases between them. CDR1 and CDR2 from the germline V gene are SNHLY and FYNNEI. The CDR3 is 12 residues long. The CDR3 reads CASSRSNQPQHF. For the CDR3, the DNA is TGTGCCAGCAGTCGGAGCAATCAGCCCCAGCATTTT.

V is TRBV3-1 (or the pseudogene TRBV3-2) and J is TRBJ2-7, with TRBD1 identical over 7 bases. The germline V gene has CDR1 LGHDT and CDR2 YNNKEL (reference sequence). This CDR3 comprises 15 residues. With 4 bases clipped from V and 0 bases from J, the junction kept 6 bases outside the gene matches. For the CDR3, the DNA is TGTGCCAGCAGCCCCGGACAGGATGGCTCCTACGAGCAGTACTTC. Translation: CASSPGQDGSYEQYF.

The rearrangement uses TRBV4-2 and TRBJ1-4; D gene uncertain. Trimming removed 4 bases from V and 3 bases from J, with 9 bases in between. The germline CDR1 and CDR2 sequences are LGHNA and YNFKEQ. This CDR3 is built from 14 residues. The CDR3 DNA follows: TGTGCCAGCAGCCCTCCGGTTGCTAATGAAAAACTGTTTTTT. Protein sequence: CASSPPVANEKLFF.

The V and J genes are TRBV6-5 and TRBJ2-2; D uncertain. Trimming removed 0 bases at V and 6 bases at J, with 11 bases between. Germline V gives CDR1 MNHEY, CDR2 SVGAGI. The CDR3 extends over 15 amino acids. CDR3 in amino acids: CASSYSNRAAGELFF. CDR3 nucleotide sequence: TGTGCCAGCAGTTACTCGAACCGGGCGGCCGGGGAGCTGTTTTTT.

This rearrangement joins TRBV5-1 to TRBJ1-4; D remains ambiguous. This CDR3 is built from 16 residues. Germline CDR1 is SGHRS and CDR2 is YFSETQ. Deletions cut 2 bases from V and 0 bases from J, with 11 bases between. This chain's CDR3 is CASSFNGEATNEKLFF. CDR3 coding DNA: TGCGCCAGCAGCTTTAATGGGGAGGCAACTAATGAAAAACTGTTTTTT.

This chain links TRBV2 with TRBJ1-5; no clear D gene. CDR1 is SNHLY, CDR2 FYNNEI, per germline. The CDR3 runs 14 residues. Trimming took 2 bases from V and 3 from J, leaving 8 bases between them. CDR3 amino acids: CASSERQPNQPQHF. The DNA of the CDR3 is TGTGCCAGCAGTGAACGTCAGCCCAATCAGCCCCAGCATTTT.

This chain joins TRBV5-1 and TRBJ2-7; D is perhaps TRBD1 or TRBD2 (5 bases each). V lost 5 bases, J lost 0 bases, and 9 bases lay in between. Per germline, CDR1 SGHRS and CDR2 YFSETQ. The CDR3 is made up of 13 amino acids. The CDR3 is CASRGVYSYEQYF. CDR3 in DNA: TGCGCCAGCAGGGGGGTATACTCCTACGAGCAGTACTTC.

In nucleotides, the CDR3 is TGTGCCAGCAGCTTGGTACATAGCTCTGGAAACACCATATATTTT. It translates to CASSLVHSSGNTIYF. This chain links TRBV7-2 with TRBJ1-3; D ambiguous. Trimming left V 3 bases short and J 0 bases short, with 9 bases between. CDR1 and CDR2 from the germline V gene are SGHTA and FQGNSA. There are 15 residues in the CDR3.

The CDR3 DNA is TGCAGCGTTGTCGGGTACACTGAAGCTTTCTTT. This sequence encodes CSVVGYTEAFF. This chain joins TRBV29-1 and TRBJ1-1; D is unclear. Germline V gives CDR1 SQVTM, CDR2 ANQGSEA. V was clipped by 4 bases and J by 3 bases, with 6 bases between them. This CDR3 contains 11 residues. The full variable domain, completed using reference TRBV29-1 and TRBJ1-1, is SAVISQKPSRDICQRGTSLTIQCQVDSQVTMMFWYRQQPGQSLTLIATANQGSEATYESGFVIDKFPISRPNLTFSTLTVSNMSPEDSSIYLCSVVGYTEAFFGQGTRLTVV.

V and J are TRBV7-2 and TRBJ2-5; D is possibly TRBD2 (6 bases). Germline CDR1 is SGHTA and CDR2 is FQGNSA. The CDR3 has 17 amino acids. Trimming took 5 bases from V and 2 from J, leaving 21 bases between them. Here the CDR3 reads CASSPPPGGAKQETQYF. CDR3 nucleotides: TGTGCCAGCAGCCCTCCCCCCGGCGGGGCGAAACAAGAGACCCAGTACTTC.

In its sample, this clone was seen a few times. The chain recombines TRBV3-1 (or the pseudogene TRBV3-2) with TRBJ2-7; possible D gene TRBD1, 7 bases. Germline V gene data show CDR1 as LGHDT and CDR2 as YNNKEL (reference sequence). The CDR3 has 16 residues. The V end lost 4 bases, the J end lost 4 bases, and 20 bases lay between the germline ends. CDR3 in amino acids: CASSRDSTGPPYEQYF. The CDR3 region has the DNA TGTGCCAGCAGCCGGGACTCGACAGGGCCGCCTTACGAGCAGTACTTC.

The chain has TRBV7-2 and TRBJ2-2; D not resolved. Per the germline V gene, CDR1 is SGHTA and CDR2 is FQGNSA. The CDR3 length is 14 residues. V lost 5 bases, J lost 8 bases, and 15 bases lay in between. CDR3 DNA: TGTGCCAGCAGCGCCCAACGCTTCTCTGGGGAGCTGTTTTTT. Translation gives CASSAQRFSGELFF.

CDR3 in DNA: TGTGCCAGCAGTACCAGACAGGGGTTGATCGGGGAGCTGTTTTTT. This encodes CASSTRQGLIGELFF. This chain joins TRBV28 and TRBJ2-2; TRBD1 agrees at 8 bases. J gave up 7 bases and V 5 bases, and 9 bases lay outside the gene matches. Germline assignment: CDR1 MDHEN and CDR2 SYDVKM. The CDR3 covers 15 residues.

The chain combines TRBV5-6 with TRBJ1-2, with TRBD1 matching over 12 bases. Germline assignment: CDR1 SGHDT and CDR2 YYEEEE. Trimming cost V 4 bases and J 8 bases; bases outside gene matches: 6. The CDR3 contains 14 residues. In DNA form, the CDR3 reads TGTGCCAGCAGCCTCACCGGGACAGGGGGCGGCTACACCTTC. Protein: CASSLTGTGGGYTF. The whole variable domain, filled in from reference TRBV5-6 and TRBJ1-2, reads DAGVTQSPTHLIKTRGQQVTLRCSPKSGHDTVSWYQQALGQGPQFIFQYYEEEERQRGNFPDRFSGHQFPNYSSELNVNALLLGDSALYLCASSLTGTGGGYTFGSGTRLTVV.

This clone appeared a single time. V gene TRBV6-2 or TRBV6-3 combines with J gene TRBJ1-5, with 10 bases matching TRBD1. Germline trimming cut 0 bases from V and 4 bases from J; bases unmatched to any gene: 3. Germline CDR1 and CDR2: MNHEY and SVGEGT. The CDR3 totals 16 residues. The CDR3 is CASSYSTGGGNQPQHF. The CDR3 DNA follows: TGTGCCAGCAGTTACTCGACAGGGGGCGGAAATCAGCCCCAGCATTTT.

J is TRBJ2-2 and V is TRBV28; no clear D gene. V dropped 2 bases and J dropped 15 bases, with 13 bases sitting between them. CDR1 is MDHEN and CDR2 is SYDVKM in the germline V gene. The length of the CDR3 is 12 residues. CDR3 amino acids: CASSLGRSRMFF. CDR3 sequence (DNA): TGTGCCAGCAGTTTAGGAAGGTCTCGAATGTTTTTT.

The chain employs TRBV6-5 and TRBJ2-2; 7 bases align to TRBD1. The CDR3 is made up of 15 amino acids. J lost 0 bases, V lost 5 bases, and 3 bases had no gene match. Germline V gene data show CDR1 as MNHEY and CDR2 as SVGAGI. The CDR3 protein is CASSLGQANTGELFF. The CDR3 DNA is TGTGCCAGCAGTCTCGGACAGGCGAACACCGGGGAGCTGTTTTTT.

The genes are TRBV4-2 and TRBJ2-5; 12 bases are a match to TRBD2. V lost 0 bases and J lost 5; bases outside the gene matches: 10. The CDR3 sequence is 18 residues long. Germline V gene sequence: CDR1 LGHNA, CDR2 YNFKEQ. This chain's CDR3 is CASSQDPPSGGAGETQYF. In DNA form, the CDR3 reads TGTGCCAGCAGCCAAGATCCGCCTAGCGGGGGGGCGGGTGAGACCCAGTACTTC.

The chain links TRBV19 to TRBJ2-2; possibly TRBD1 or TRBD2 for D (5 bases each). The CDR3 sequence is 16 residues long. CDR1 is LNHDA, CDR2 SQIVND, per germline (reference sequence). Deletions cut 1 base from V and 4 bases from J, with 13 bases between. The CDR3 DNA reads TGTGCCAGTAGTATAGTTCCCGGGGCGAGCACCGGGGAGCTGTTTTTT. It codes for CASSIVPGASTGELFF.